This note documents a single TCR beta chain sequence. Antigen unknown. There are 15 residues in the CDR3. V was clipped by 1 base and J by 4 bases; unmatched bases: 4. Per the germline V gene, CDR1 is SQVTM and CDR2 is ANQGSEA. This entry belongs to a study of OX40 agonist ivuxolimab in advanced cancers. Study overall: Prior checkpoint blockade (anti-PD-1, anti-PD-L1 or anti-CTLA-4) was permitted; about 40% had it.

Measured with immunoSEQ multiplex PCR; TCRdb has only the in-frame clones, and not every one. This sample has some 120,000 clones, with 92% found just once. Findings of the study overall: More expanded clones were found, on average, in CD8+ than in CD4+ T cells.

The sample here was CD4+ or CD8+ T cells sorted from blood, taken in a trial of the OX40 agonist ivuxolimab. The V and J genes are TRBV29-1 and TRBJ2-7; 13 nucleotides match TRBD2. The TCR originated in an adult with an advanced solid tumor such as melanoma, head and neck, liver or kidney cancer. CDR3 nucleotide sequence: TGCAGCGTTGAAGGGACTAGCGGGAGAGGATACGAGCAGTACTTC. Translation gives CSVEGTSGRGYEQYF.